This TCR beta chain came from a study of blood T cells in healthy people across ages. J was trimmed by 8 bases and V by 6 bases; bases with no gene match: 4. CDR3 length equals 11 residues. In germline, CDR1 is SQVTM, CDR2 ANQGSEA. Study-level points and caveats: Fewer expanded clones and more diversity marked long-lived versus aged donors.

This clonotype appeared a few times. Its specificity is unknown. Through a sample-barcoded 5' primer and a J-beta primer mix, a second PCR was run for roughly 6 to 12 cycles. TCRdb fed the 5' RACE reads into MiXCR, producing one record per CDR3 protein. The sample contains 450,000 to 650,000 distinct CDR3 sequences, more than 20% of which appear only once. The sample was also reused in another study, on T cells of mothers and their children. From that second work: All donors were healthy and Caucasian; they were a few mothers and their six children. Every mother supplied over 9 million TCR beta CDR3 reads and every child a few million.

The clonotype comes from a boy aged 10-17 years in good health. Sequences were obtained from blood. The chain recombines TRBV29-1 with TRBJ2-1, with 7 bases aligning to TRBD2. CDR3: CSVRAGYEQFF. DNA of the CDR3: TGCAGCGTAAGAGCGGGGTATGAGCAGTTCTTC.